Below are 2 T cell receptor beta chains sequenced from a single sample in a study of blood T cell repertoires in COVID-19. Here immunoSEQ multiplex PCR was the method, and the copy in TCRdb shows in-frame clones only, minus some. The sample lists some 250,000 clones; more than 75% were seen once. Material for sequencing was peripheral blood. These receptors originate from a woman in her forties who had recovered from COVID-19.

The chain combines TRBV29-1 with TRBJ1-2; TRBD1 aligns across 7 bases. This CDR3 comprises 11 residues. The J segment lost 8 bases and the V segment lost 6 bases, leaving 6 bases of the junction unmatched. CDR1 and CDR2 (germline): SQVTM, ANQGSEA. The CDR3 is CSVQGGWGYTF. DNA of the CDR3: TGCAGCGTCCAGGGGGGTTGGGGCTACACCTTC.

The chain recombines TRBV9 with TRBJ1-1; TRBD1 agrees at 7 bases. The CDR3 consists of 13 residues. V lost 4 bases to trimming and J lost 6 bases; unmatched junction nucleotides: 6. Germline V CDR1 and CDR2: SGDLS, YYNGEE. CDR3 DNA: TGTGCCAGCAGCCCACAGGGGATCCCTGAAGCTTTCTTT. It translates to CASSPQGIPEAFF.